The 5 T cell receptor beta chains listed next were all sequenced from one sample in a study of type 1 regulatory T cells. These receptors have no identified antigens. TCRdb analysed the reads with MiXCR anew, one entry per CDR3 protein. This repertoire shows tens of thousands of distinct CDR3 sequences, 12% found once; its top ten account for approximately 8%. Specimen: cultured non-Tr1 T cells, either the whole culture or a sorted T cell fraction (not recorded which). The receptor source for this set is a human donor in good health.

This clonotype was counted only a few times. The rearrangement uses TRBV15 and TRBJ2-7; 7 nucleotides match TRBD1. Trimming at V came to 5 bases and at J to 7 bases, leaving 8 bases not matched to a gene. The CDR3 is made up of 13 amino acids. In germline, CDR1 is LNHNV, CDR2 YYDKDF (reference sequence). DNA for the CDR3: TGTGCCACCAGCGAAGACAGGGCACGAGAGCAGTACTTC. It encodes CATSEDRAREQYF.

This sequence joins TRBV30 and TRBJ1-5; no clear D gene. CDR3 length: 13 amino acids. From germline, CDR1 is GTSNPN and CDR2 SVGIG (reference sequence). V dropped 1 base and J dropped 2 bases, with 6 bases sitting between them. CDR3 residues: CAWSEEGNQPQHF. In nucleotides, the CDR3 is TGTGCCTGGAGTGAGGAGGGCAATCAGCCCCAGCATTTT.

This clonotype was counted only a few times. The V gene is TRBV7-3, the J gene TRBJ1-5; D unresolved. Germline V gene sequence: CDR1 SGHTA, CDR2 FQGTGA. V was trimmed by 1 base and J by 7 bases, leaving 14 bases between them. The CDR3 loop spans 15 amino acids. CDR3 in amino acids: CASSLSRSFGQPQHF. The CDR3, as DNA: TGTGCCAGCAGCTTAAGTCGCAGCTTTGGACAGCCCCAGCATTTT.

This rearrangement joins TRBV25-1 to TRBJ2-7, with 11 nucleotides matching TRBD2. The CDR3 totals 15 residues. Germline V CDR1 and CDR2: MGHDK, SYGVNS. V lost 1 base and J lost 2; bases outside the gene matches: 1. In DNA form, the CDR3 reads TGTGCCAGCAGTGAATCACTAGCGGGAGCCTACGAGCAGTACTTC. It encodes CASSESLAGAYEQYF.

A note on this clonotype: The CDR3 end shows no conserved phenylalanine or tryptophan, and so a read error is likely. V and J are TRBV20-1 and TRBJ1-1; D remains unclear. With 6 bases removed from V and 1 base from J, the gap between germline ends came to 6 bases. The CDR3 spans 11 residues. Germline values: CDR1 DFQATT, CDR2 SNEGSKA (reference sequence). The CDR3 protein is CSAAGNTEAFS. CDR3 nucleotides: TGCAGTGCCGCAGGGAACACTGAAGCTTTCTCT.